This T cell receptor beta chain was recorded in a study of blood T cells in healthy people across ages. Isolating PBMCs gave at least 6 million of these cells per sample. With a J-beta primer mix and a sample-barcoded 5' primer, a second PCR ran about 6 to 11 cycles. TCRdb independently ran MiXCR on the 5' RACE reads; one entry per CDR3 protein. The sample holds under 2 million distinct CDR3 sequences, roughly 30% seen once. CDR1 is DFQATT and CDR2 is SNEGSKA in the germline V gene (reference sequence). V lost 6 bases to trimming and J lost 2 bases; unmatched junction nucleotides: 5. The CDR3 runs to 13 residues.

J is TRBJ1-2 and V is TRBV20-1; 8 bases agree with TRBD1. The sequenced material came from blood. The source of this sequence is a woman aged 25 to 45 in good health. The CDR3 bases are TGCAGTGCAGCCGGGACAGGAAACTATGGCTACACCTTC. As protein: CSAAGTGNYGYTF.